Listed below are T cell receptor beta chains from one sample, sequenced in a study of human versus mouse CDR3 diversity and MHC coevolution. Method: immunoSEQ multiplex PCR; TCRdb's copy keeps in-frame clones and lacks some. The table records tens of thousands of clones, 80% to 95% of them present only once. The sequenced material came from naive CD4+ T cells from blood. Source of these receptors: a person between 25 and 70 years old in good health. The conserved cysteine and the conserved F or W are not part of the CDR3 here. D genes are given only for firm matches.

TRBV7-6,TRBD1,TRBJ1-1,ASTRWRQGDKF
TRBV18,TRBD2,TRBJ2-5,ASSRPGLARETQY
TRBV19,TRBD1,TRBJ1-4,ASMRDSVGEKLF
TRBV10-3,-,TRBJ2-7,ALSLRREY
TRBV19,-,TRBJ1-2,ASSGAFWGYT
TRBV7-2,TRBD1,TRBJ2-7,ASSPTRDRGVRY
TRBV30,TRBD1,TRBJ1-2,AWNWQGAGGYT
TRBV29-1,-,-,SVGAGIHEQY
TRBV18,-,TRBJ1-2,ASSPPDTFRGYT
TRBV18,TRBD2,TRBJ2-7,ASRARGGPYEQY